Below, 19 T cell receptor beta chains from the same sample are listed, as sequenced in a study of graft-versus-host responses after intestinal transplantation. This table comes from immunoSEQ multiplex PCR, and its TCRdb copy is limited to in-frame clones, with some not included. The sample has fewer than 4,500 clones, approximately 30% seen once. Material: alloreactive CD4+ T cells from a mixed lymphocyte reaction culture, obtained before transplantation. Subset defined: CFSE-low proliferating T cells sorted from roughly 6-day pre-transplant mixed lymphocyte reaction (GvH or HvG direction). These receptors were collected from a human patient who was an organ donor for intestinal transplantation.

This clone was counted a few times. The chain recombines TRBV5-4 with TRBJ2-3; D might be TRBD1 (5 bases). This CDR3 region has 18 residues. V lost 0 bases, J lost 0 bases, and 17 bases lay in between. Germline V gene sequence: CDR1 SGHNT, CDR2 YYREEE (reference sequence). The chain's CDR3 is CASSLDRLRPASTDTQYF. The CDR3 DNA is TGTGCCAGCAGCTTGGACAGGTTGAGGCCGGCTAGCACAGATACGCAGTATTTT.

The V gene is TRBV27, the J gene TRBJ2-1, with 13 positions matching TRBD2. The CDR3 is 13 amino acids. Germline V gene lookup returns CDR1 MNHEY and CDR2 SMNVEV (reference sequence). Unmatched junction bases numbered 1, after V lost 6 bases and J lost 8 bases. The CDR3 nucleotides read TGTGCCAGCAGACTAGCGGGGGGGCATGAGCAGTTCTTC. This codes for CASRLAGGHEQFF.

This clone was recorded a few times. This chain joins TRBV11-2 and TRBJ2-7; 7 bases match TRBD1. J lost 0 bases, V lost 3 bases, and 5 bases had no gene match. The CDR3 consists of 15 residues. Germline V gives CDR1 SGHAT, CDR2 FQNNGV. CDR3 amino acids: CASSLTGPFSYEQYF. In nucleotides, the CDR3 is TGTGCCAGCAGCTTGACAGGGCCGTTCTCCTACGAGCAGTACTTC.

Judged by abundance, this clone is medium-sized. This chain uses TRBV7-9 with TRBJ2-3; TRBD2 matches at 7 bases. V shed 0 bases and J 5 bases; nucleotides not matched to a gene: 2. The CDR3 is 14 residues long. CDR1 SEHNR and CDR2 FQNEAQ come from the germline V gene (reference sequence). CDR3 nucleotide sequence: TGTGCCAGCAGCTTAGCGGGGGGGATAGATACGCAGTATTTT. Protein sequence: CASSLAGGIDTQYF.

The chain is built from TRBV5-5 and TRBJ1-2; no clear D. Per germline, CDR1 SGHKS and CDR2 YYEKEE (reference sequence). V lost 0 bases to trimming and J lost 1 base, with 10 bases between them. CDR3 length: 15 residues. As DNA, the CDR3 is TGTGCCAGCAGCTTGGATCTCCGGGGTAACTATGGCTACACCTTC. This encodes CASSLDLRGNYGYTF.

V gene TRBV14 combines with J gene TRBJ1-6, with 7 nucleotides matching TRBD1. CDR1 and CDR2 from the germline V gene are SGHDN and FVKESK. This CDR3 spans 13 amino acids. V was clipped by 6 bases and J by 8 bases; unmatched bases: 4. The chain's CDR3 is CASRPTGDSPLHF. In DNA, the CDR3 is TGTGCCAGCAGACCTACAGGGGATTCACCCCTCCACTTT.

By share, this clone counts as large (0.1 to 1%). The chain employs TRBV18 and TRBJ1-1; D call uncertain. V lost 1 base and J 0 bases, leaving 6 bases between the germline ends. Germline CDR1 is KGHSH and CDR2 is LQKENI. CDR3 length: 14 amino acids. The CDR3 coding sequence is TGTGCCAGCTCACCACTGCTAGTGAACACTGAAGCTTTCTTT. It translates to CASSPLLVNTEAFF.

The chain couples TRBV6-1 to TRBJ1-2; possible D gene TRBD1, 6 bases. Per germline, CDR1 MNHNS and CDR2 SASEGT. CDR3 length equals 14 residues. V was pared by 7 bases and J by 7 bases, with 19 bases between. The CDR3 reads CASTSTGYYGGYTF. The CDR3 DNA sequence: TGTGCCAGCACCTCGACAGGATACTATGGTGGCTACACCTTC.

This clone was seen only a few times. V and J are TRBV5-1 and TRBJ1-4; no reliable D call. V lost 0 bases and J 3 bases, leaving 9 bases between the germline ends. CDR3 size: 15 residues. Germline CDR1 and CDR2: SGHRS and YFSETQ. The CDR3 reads CASSLGGRANEKLFF. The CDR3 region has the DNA TGCGCCAGCAGCTTGGGGGGTCGGGCTAATGAAAAACTGTTTTTT.

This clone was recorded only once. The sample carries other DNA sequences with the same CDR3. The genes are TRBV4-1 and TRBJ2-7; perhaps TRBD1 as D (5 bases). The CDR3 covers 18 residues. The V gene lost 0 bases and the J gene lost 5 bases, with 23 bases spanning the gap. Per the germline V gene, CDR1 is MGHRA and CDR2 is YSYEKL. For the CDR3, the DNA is TGCGCCAGCAGCCAAGAACGATTCCCAGTGGACAAGGGCAACGAGCAGTACTTC. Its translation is CASSQERFPVDKGNEQYF.

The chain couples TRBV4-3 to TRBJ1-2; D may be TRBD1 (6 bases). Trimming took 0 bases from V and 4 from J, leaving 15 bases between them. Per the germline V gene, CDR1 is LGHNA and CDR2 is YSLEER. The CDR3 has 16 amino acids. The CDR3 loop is CASSQDLRGRSYGYTF. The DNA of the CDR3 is TGCGCCAGCAGCCAAGATCTGCGGGGGCGGAGCTATGGCTACACCTTC.

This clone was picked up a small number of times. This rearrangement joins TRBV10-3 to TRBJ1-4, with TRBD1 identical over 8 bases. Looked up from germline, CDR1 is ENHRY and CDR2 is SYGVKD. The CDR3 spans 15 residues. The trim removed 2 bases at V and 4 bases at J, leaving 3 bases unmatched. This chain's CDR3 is CAISEGQGRNEKLFF. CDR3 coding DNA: TGTGCCATCAGTGAGGGACAGGGACGTAATGAAAAACTGTTTTTT.

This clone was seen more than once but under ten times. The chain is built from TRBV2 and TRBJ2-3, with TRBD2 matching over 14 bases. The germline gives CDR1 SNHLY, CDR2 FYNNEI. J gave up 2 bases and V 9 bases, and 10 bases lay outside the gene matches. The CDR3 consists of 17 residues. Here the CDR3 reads CASIGLAGGANTDTQYF. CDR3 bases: TGTGCCAGTATCGGACTAGCGGGGGGCGCAAACACAGATACGCAGTATTTT.

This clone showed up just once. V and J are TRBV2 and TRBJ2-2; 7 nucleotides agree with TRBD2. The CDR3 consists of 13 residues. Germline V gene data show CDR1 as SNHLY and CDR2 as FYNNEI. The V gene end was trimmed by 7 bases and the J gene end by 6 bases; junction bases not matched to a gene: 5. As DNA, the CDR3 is TGTGCCAGCACGGAAACTAGCGCCGGGGAGCTGTTTTTT. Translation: CASTETSAGELFF. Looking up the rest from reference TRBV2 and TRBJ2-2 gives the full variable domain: EPEVTQTPSHQVTQMGQEVILRCVPISNHLYFYWYRQILGQKVEFLVSFYNNEISEKSEIFDDQFSVERPDGSNFTLKIRSTKLEDSAMYFCASTETSAGELFFGEGSRLTVL.

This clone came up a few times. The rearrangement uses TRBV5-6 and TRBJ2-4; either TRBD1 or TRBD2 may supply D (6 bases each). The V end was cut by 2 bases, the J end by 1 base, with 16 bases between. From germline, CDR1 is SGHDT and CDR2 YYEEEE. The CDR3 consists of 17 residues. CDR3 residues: CASSLSVGGLAKNIQYF. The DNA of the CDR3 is TGTGCCAGCAGCTTATCCGTAGGGGGGCTCGCCAAAAACATTCAGTACTTC.

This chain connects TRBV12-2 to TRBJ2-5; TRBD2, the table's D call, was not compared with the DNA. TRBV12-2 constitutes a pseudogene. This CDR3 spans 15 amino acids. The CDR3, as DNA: TGTGCAAGTCGCCCACGGGGGGGCCCTCAGGAGACCCAGTACTTC. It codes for CASRPRGGPQETQYF.

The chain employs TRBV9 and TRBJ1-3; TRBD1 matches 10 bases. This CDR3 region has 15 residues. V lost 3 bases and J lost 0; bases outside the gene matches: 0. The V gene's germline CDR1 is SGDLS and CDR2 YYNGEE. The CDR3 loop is CASSGTGGSGNTIYF. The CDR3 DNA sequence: TGTGCCAGCAGCGGGACAGGGGGCTCTGGAAACACCATATATTTT.

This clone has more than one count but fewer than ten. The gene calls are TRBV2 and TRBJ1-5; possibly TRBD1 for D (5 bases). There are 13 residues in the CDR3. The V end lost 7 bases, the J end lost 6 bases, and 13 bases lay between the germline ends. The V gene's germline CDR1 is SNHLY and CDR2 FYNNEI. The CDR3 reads CASNLGPTQPQHF. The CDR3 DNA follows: TGTGCCAGCAATTTGGGGCCGACTCAGCCCCAGCATTTT.

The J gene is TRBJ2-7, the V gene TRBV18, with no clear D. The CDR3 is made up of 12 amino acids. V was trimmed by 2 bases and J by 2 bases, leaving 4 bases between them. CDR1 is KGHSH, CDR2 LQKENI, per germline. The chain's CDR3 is CASSPFPYEQYF. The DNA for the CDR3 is TGTGCCAGCTCACCATTTCCCTACGAGCAGTACTTC.